This T cell receptor (beta chain) comes out of a study of human T cells and chemical hapten exposure listed by TCRdb under 2021. Some background on the complete study: The libraries were sequenced as a pool, and the TCR yield per sample differed mostly because of small variations in library volumes within the pool. Peripheral blood TCR repertoire changes were tracked in vivo in alopecia patients during primary and secondary sensitization to the hapten diphenylcyclopropenone (DPC). Each blood RNA sample was used to sequence both TCR alpha and TCR beta chains.

The table lists this clonotype with many counts. The antigen it recognizes is unknown. It has no much larger one-base neighbor in the sample; base qualities were not kept. The germline ends are 9 bases apart after V is trimmed by 5 bases and J by 3 bases. The CDR3 goes from the cysteine to the phenylalanine over 12 residues. The DNA shown is the 36-base CDR3, in frame from base 1. From a lookup of the germline V gene (reference sequence), CDR1 and CDR2 are DFQATT and SNEGSKA. On the study overall, not on this receptor specifically: DPC sensitization did not change the number of TCRs with a frequency above 1 in 1000, and there was no evidence of changes in global repertoire structure. Repeated subsampling changed both the strength of the expansion versus patch-test correlation and the threshold at which that correlation became significant.

The sample's time point label, in plain terms: healthy volunteer bleed at 6 weeks. Unfractionated whole blood was collected in Tempus Blood RNA tubes, and total RNA was extracted from that blood. Roughly 5 healthy volunteers acted as controls for TCR sequencing and had blood drawn at day 0, 2 weeks and 6 weeks. Library preparation was by RACE. This sample was sequenced with a NextSeq 500. During library preparation, unique molecular identifiers were attached to individual cDNA molecules so that TCRs could be counted in a quantitative, reproducible way. Per the original workflow: A median of around 100,000 TCRs per sample was observed, with a range of 23,224 to 690,600. The Decombinator software suite was used to annotate V, J and CDR3 in the TCR reads. Every sample was subsampled to the same number of TCRs (28,000) for the PS versus PT1 abundance plots. Expanded TCRs were defined as absent before sensitization and observed at least eight times at the 2-week time point. TCRdb ran its own pipeline on the public reads, namely fastp trimming at Q25 and MiXCR clone calling, and kept in-frame beta chains. Rows with one shared CDR3 protein collapse into an entry with the most common genes and DNA. These V and J calls are TCRdb output, not the study's own analysis. The sample table lists 35,000 to 55,000 distinct CDR3 sequences, 3.7% of them with a count of one. Of the sample, around 5% falls within the top ten clones.

The source of this sequence is a human donor in good health. Some clones in this sample may be carry-over from other donors' samples. The chain uses TRBV20-1 and TRBJ2-3; the D gene cannot be resolved reliably. The sequenced sample was whole blood. This receptor carries the CDR3 CSAQSWTDTQYF. The DNA sequence is given as TGCAGTGCTCAGTCCTGGACAGATACGCAGTATTTT.